One and the same sample provided the 16 T cell receptor beta chains below, sequenced in a study of graft-versus-host responses after intestinal transplantation listed by TCRdb under 2021. No cognate antigen is known for these TCRs. Interpreted using the paper, the time point label stands for: cells obtained before transplantation from donor or recipient. Preparation of the library involved the immunoSEQ multiplex PCR assay. Here the immuneACCESS table is served through TCRdb, limited to in-frame sequences with V and J called. Missing clones are a known gap in these copies; in checked studies unresolved V genes cover under half, and the rest lacks a known reason. Within this sample are 90,000 to 150,000 clones, with 85% to 95% of them counted one time only. The ten largest make up more than 0.09% of the sample. Sequencing used unstimulated CD4+ T cells sorted from spleen or lymph node cells, obtained before intestinal transplant. The receptors were gathered from a human donor who received an intestinal transplant.

V gene TRBV5-5 combines with J gene TRBJ2-5; D is ambiguous. The CDR3 spans 15 residues. Deletions cut 0 bases from V and 5 bases from J, with 14 bases between. Per the germline V gene, CDR1 is SGHKS and CDR2 is YYEKEE (reference sequence). CDR3 protein: CASSLAAGLRETQYF. Written as DNA, the CDR3 is TGTGCCAGCAGCTTGGCCGCCGGCCTCCGGGAGACCCAGTACTTC.

The sample holds a few counts of this clone. The V call is TRBV29-1, the J call TRBJ2-3; TRBD2 matches at 8 bases. V lost 4 bases and J lost 1; bases outside the gene matches: 7. The germline V gene encodes CDR1 SQVTM and CDR2 ANQGSEA. The CDR3 is 15 amino acids. The CDR3 nucleotides are TGCAGCGTTGCAGGACTAGCTCTTCGCACAGATACGCAGTATTTT. It encodes CSVAGLALRTDTQYF.

This chain links TRBV30 with TRBJ2-3; 9 nucleotides align to TRBD1. The germline gives CDR1 GTSNPN, CDR2 SVGIG (reference sequence). J was trimmed by 1 base and V by 5 bases; bases with no gene match: 13. CDR3 size: 17 residues. The CDR3 nucleotides are TGTGCCTGGTCACCGGGACAGGGCCCTAGTGGCACAGATACGCAGTATTTT. Amino acid sequence: CAWSPGQGPSGTDTQYF. Drawing the rest from reference TRBV30 and TRBJ2-3, the complete variable domain is SQTIHQWPATLVQPVGSPLSLECTVEGTSNPNLYWYRQAAGRGLQLLFYSVGIGQISSEVPQNLSASRPQDRQFILSSKKLLLSDSGFYLCAWSPGQGPSGTDTQYFGPGTRLTVL.

The CDR3 DNA reads as TGTGCCAGCAGGCCACAGGGTATCCCAACAGATACGCAGTATTTT. Protein: CASRPQGIPTDTQYF. The J gene is TRBJ2-3, the V gene TRBV27; TRBD1 might be the D (6 bases). The CDR3 totals 15 residues. Between the trimmed V and J ends, which lost 6 bases and 3 bases, there was a span of 16 bases. Germline CDR1 is MNHEY and CDR2 is SMNVEV (reference sequence).

The chain uses TRBV30 and TRBJ1-1; TRBD1 matches at 8 bases. Germline V lookup: CDR1 GTSNPN, CDR2 SVGIG (reference sequence). CDR3 length equals 13 residues. Trimming took 1 base from V and 13 from J; bases not matched to a gene: 11. CDR3 amino acids: CAWSGQGRLRDFF. The CDR3 region has the DNA TGTGCCTGGAGTGGACAGGGGCGTCTCCGGGATTTCTTT.

The V gene is TRBV18, the J gene TRBJ2-7; D call uncertain. This CDR3 has 14 amino acids. The V end was cut by 1 base, the J end by 5 bases, with 12 bases between. Germline V gene sequence: CDR1 KGHSH, CDR2 LQKENI. The CDR3 spells CASSPRVEADEQYF. In DNA, the CDR3 is TGTGCCAGCTCACCACGGGTAGAGGCGGACGAGCAGTACTTC.

This clone was seen once. The CDR3 DNA reads as TGCGCCAGCAGCTTGGTGGGGGGCCGCGACGGAGCTTTCTTT. Translated: CASSLVGGRDGAFF. V gene TRBV5-1 combines with J gene TRBJ1-1; possibly TRBD1 for D (6 bases). The CDR3 loop spans 14 amino acids. Germline CDR1 reads SGHRS; CDR2 reads YFSETQ. Trimming shortened V by 0 bases and J by 10 bases, and 16 bases separated the two germline ends.

The chain carries TRBV28 and TRBJ2-2, with D unclear. The CDR3 spans 16 residues. Trimming cost V 4 bases and J 6 bases, with 18 bases left between them. Germline-derived CDR1 and CDR2 are MDHEN and SYDVKM. CDR3 residues: CASSSTERRVAGELFF. CDR3 nucleotide sequence: TGTGCCAGCAGTTCGACTGAGCGTAGGGTCGCCGGGGAGCTGTTTTTT.

This clone is a singleton in its sample. The chain uses TRBV29-1 and TRBJ2-3, with 8 bases lining up with TRBD1. The CDR3 has 13 amino acids. Germline lookup yields CDR1 SQVTM and CDR2 ANQGSEA. J lost 4 bases, V lost 6 bases, and 6 bases had no gene match. The CDR3 DNA reads as TGCAGCGTGGTGGGACAGGCCGCAGATACGCAGTATTTT. Protein sequence: CSVVGQAADTQYF.

CDR3 residues: CASSLVTSGKGPDTQYF. The CDR3 DNA reads as TGCGCCAGCAGCTTGGTTACTAGCGGGAAGGGGCCAGATACGCAGTATTTT. The gene calls are TRBV5-1 and TRBJ2-3; 10 bases fit TRBD2. Germline CDR1 SGHRS, CDR2 YFSETQ. After removal of 0 bases from V and 4 bases from J, the junction contained 8 bases not matched to a gene. This CDR3 has 17 amino acids. The variable domain in full, with the rest retrieved from reference TRBV5-1 and TRBJ2-3, is KAGVTQTPRYLIKTRGQQVTLSCSPISGHRSVSWYQQTPGQGLQFLFEYFSETQRNKGNFPGRFSGRQFSNSRSEMNVSTLELGDSALYLCASSLVTSGKGPDTQYFGPGTRLTVL.

The chain uses TRBV14 and TRBJ1-3; 8 bases are shared with TRBD1. CDR1 and CDR2 from the germline V gene are SGHDN and FVKESK. J lost 1 base, V lost 7 bases, and 9 bases had no gene match. The CDR3 runs to 16 residues. The CDR3 loop is CASTRPRGHSGNTIYF. DNA of the CDR3: TGTGCCAGCACCCGCCCCAGGGGGCATTCTGGAAACACCATATATTTT.

The V call is TRBV6-5, the J call TRBJ2-7; TRBD2 agrees at 10 bases. Germline loops: CDR1 MNHEY, CDR2 SVGAGI. Losses at the gene ends were 6 bases for V and 7 bases for J; bases not matched to a gene: 12. This CDR3 contains 15 residues. CDR3 bases: TGTGCCAGCAGACCCCCTAGCGGGAGCGTGGGGGAGCAGTACTTC. Its translation: CASRPPSGSVGEQYF.

The gene calls are TRBV6-1 and TRBJ2-2, with 10 bases that match TRBD1. V gave up 4 bases and J gave up 5 bases; unmatched junction bases: 1. The CDR3 runs to 14 residues. Germline CDR1 MNHNS, CDR2 SASEGT. As DNA, the CDR3 is TGTGCCAGCAGTGGGGGACAGGGGACCGGGGAGCTGTTTTTT. This encodes CASSGGQGTGELFF.

The sample holds one count of this clone. J is TRBJ2-1 and V is TRBV27; D is undetermined. Germline values: CDR1 MNHEY, CDR2 SMNVEV (reference sequence). The CDR3 sequence is 11 residues long. V lost 5 bases and J 10 bases, leaving 9 bases between the germline ends. In nucleotides, the CDR3 is TGTGCCAGCAGTATTGGGCCCGAGCAGTTCTTC. Translation: CASSIGPEQFF.

The chain joins TRBV5-1 to TRBJ1-1; the D is unclear. The CDR3 contains 15 residues. Trimming took 4 bases from V and 0 from J, leaving 13 bases between them. CDR1 and CDR2 from the germline V gene are SGHRS and YFSETQ. The CDR3 nucleotides are TGCGCCAGCAGCCCTGGGCCGACTATGAACACTGAAGCTTTCTTT. It codes for CASSPGPTMNTEAFF.

This clone has only one observation. Germline is not matched at one junction end, which may reflect a read error. Other nucleotide sequences from this sample produce the same CDR3. The J gene is TRBJ2-1, the V gene TRBV30; a possible D gene is TRBD1 (6 bases). There are 12 residues in the CDR3. Per germline, CDR1 GTSNPN and CDR2 SVGIG (reference sequence). CDR3 nucleotide sequence: TGTGCCTGGGAAGGACAGTACAACGAGCAGTTCTTC. As protein: CAWEGQYNEQFF. Together with reference TRBV30 and TRBJ2-1, the CDR3 gives the full variable domain: SQTIHQWPATLVQPVGSPLSLECTVEGTSNPNLYWYRQAAGRGLQLLFYSVGIGQISSEVPQNLSASRPQDRQFILSSKKLLLSDSGFYLCAWEGQYNEQFFGPGTRLTVL.